This T cell receptor (beta chain) stems from a study of Graves' ophthalmopathy and Graves' hyperthyroidism. CDR3 length: 14 residues. Germline V gene sequence: CDR1 MNHEY, CDR2 SVGAGI. Trimming took off 6 bases at V and 6 bases at J, with 18 bases between the two ends. Beta-chain TCR CDR3 regions were amplified from RNA transcripts. The authors performed first-round RT-PCR with HTBI primers and then a second-round multiplex PCR. TCRdb reanalysed the multiplex PCR reads using MiXCR and keeps one entry per CDR3 protein. The table has 300,000 to 400,000 distinct CDR3 sequences, approximately 18% seen once. Among the hyperthyroidism patients, all were newly diagnosed, aged 18 to 65, with under 2 months' duration. The authors diagnosed from clinical symptoms, serum thyroxine, TRAb, thyroid ultrasound and orbital computed tomography. This clonotype was detected many times.

The sequenced material came from peripheral blood. The gene calls are TRBV6-5 and TRBJ2-7; D remains unclear. The clonotype was recovered from an adult woman with stable Graves' hyperthyroidism. CDR3 residues: CASRRDNLTPEQYF. The CDR3 nucleotides are TGTGCCAGCAGAAGAGACAACCTCACGCCCGAGCAGTACTTC.